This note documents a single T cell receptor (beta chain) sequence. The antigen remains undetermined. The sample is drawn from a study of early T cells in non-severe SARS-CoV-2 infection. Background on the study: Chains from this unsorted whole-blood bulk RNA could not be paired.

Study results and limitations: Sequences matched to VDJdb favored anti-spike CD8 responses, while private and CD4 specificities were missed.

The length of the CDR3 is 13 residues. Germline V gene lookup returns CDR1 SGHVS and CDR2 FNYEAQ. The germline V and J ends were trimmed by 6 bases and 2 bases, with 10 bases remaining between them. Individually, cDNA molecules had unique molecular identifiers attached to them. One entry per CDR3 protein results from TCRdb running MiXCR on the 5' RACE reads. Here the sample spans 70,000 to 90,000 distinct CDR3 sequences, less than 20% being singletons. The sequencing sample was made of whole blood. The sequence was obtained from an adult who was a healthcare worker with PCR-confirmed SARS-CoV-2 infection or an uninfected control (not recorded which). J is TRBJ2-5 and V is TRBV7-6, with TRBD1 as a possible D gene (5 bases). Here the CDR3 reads CASSRGRQETQYF. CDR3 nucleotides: TGTGCCAGCAGTAGGGGCCGGCAAGAGACCCAGTACTTC.